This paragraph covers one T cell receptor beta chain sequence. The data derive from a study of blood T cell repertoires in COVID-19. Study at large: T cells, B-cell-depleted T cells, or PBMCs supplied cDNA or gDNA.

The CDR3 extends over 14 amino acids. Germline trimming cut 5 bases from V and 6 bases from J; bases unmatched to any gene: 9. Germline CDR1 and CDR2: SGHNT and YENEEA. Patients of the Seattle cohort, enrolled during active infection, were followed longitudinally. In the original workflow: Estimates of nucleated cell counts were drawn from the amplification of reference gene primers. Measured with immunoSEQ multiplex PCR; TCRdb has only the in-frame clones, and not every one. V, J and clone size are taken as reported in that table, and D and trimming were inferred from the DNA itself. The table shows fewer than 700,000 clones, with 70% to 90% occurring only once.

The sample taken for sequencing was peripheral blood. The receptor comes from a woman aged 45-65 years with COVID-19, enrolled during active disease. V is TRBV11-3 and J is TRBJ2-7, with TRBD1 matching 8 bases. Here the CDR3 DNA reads TGTGCCAGCAGCACACGGACAGGGTCAGGCGAGCAGTACTTC. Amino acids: CASSTRTGSGEQYF.